The clone carrying this T cell receptor (beta chain) was observed a handful of times. This entry belongs to a study of shared clonotypes between healthy human individuals. CDR1 is MNHNS and CDR2 is SASEGT in the germline V gene. V was clipped by 5 bases and J by 4 bases; unmatched bases: 5. The CDR3 covers 15 residues. Produced via immunoSEQ multiplex PCR; TCRdb's table is partial and in-frame only. The sample lists around 300,000 clones, roughly 84% occurring once. This chain uses TRBV6-1 with TRBJ2-2; TRBD1 matches at 9 bases. This sequence originates from a young man in good health. Sequencing input: memory CD8+ T cells sorted from blood. The subset is: CD45RO+ cells pooled with CCR7-negative TemRA cells. CDR3 amino acids: CASSPGQGPTGELFF. The DNA for the CDR3 is TGTGCCAGCAGTCCCGGACAGGGGCCCACCGGGGAGCTGTTTTTT.